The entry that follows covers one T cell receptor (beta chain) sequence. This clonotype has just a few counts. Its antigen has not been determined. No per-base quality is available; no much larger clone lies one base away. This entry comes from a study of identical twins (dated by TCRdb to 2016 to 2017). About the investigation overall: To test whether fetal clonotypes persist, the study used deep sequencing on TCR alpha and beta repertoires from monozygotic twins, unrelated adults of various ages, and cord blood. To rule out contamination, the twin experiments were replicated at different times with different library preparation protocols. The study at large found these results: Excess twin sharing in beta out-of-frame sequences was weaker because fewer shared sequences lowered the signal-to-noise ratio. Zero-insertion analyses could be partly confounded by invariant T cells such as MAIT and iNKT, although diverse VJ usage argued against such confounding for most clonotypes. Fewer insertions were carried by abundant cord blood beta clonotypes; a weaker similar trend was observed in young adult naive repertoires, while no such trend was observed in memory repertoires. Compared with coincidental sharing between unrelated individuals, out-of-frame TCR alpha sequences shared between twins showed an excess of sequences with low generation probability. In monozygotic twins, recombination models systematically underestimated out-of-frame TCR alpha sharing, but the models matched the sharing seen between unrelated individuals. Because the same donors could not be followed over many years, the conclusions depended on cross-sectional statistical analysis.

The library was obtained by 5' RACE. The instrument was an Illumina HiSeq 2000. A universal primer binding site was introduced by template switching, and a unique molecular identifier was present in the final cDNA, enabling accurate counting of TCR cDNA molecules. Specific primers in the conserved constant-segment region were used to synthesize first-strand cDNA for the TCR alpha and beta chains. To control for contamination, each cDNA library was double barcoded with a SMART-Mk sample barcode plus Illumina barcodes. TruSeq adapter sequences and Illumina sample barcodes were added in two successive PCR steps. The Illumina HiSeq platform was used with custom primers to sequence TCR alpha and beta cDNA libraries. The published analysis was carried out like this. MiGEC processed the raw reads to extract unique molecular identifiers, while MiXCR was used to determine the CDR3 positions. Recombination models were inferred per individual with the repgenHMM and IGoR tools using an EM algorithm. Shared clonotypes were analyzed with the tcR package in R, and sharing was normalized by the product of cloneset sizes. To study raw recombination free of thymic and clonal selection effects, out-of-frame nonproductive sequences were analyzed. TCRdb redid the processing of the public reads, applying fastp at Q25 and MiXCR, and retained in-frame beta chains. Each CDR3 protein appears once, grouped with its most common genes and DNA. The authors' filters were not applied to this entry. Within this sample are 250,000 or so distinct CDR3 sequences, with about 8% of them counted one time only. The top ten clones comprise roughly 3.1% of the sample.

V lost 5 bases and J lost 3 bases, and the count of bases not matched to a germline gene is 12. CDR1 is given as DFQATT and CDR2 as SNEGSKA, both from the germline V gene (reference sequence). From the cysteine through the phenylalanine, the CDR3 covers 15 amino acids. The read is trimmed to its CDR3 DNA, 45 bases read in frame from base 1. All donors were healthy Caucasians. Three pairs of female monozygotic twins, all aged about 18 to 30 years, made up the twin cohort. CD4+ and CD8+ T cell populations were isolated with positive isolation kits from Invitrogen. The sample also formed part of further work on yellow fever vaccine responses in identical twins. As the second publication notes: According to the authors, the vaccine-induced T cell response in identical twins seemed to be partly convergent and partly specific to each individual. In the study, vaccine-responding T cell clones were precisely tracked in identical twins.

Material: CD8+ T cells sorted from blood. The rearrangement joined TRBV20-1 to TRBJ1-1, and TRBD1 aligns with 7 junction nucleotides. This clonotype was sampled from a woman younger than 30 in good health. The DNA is TGCAGTGCTGGGGGGAGGGGGCACGAAGACACTGAAGCTTTCTTT. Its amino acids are CSAGGRGHEDTEAFF.